This record concerns one T cell receptor (beta chain) sequence. What it binds is not known. The study ran its PCR with 60 Vbeta and 13 Jbeta primers. Sequencing was performed with immunoSEQ multiplex PCR; in TCRdb, only in-frame clones are kept and a portion is missing. The sample holds about 70,000 clones, roughly 85% seen once. The sample comes from a study of cytomegalovirus exposure and HLA in healthy donors. Turning to the study itself: Earlier, approximately 110 million unique TCR beta sequences were recovered from approximately 200 million T cells by an analysis. General study results and limits: For TCR beta chains, V- and J-gene trimming was later linked to a missense DCLRE1C variant. The sole available immune exposure information was CMV serostatus. There were reportedly fewer N-insertions in an Asian-associated ancestry cluster than the approximately 600-donor mean, in a later analysis.

This CDR3 contains 13 residues. The V end was cut by 5 bases, the J end by 10 bases, with 18 bases between. CDR1 SGHRS and CDR2 YFSETQ come from the germline V gene. The genes are TRBV5-1 and TRBJ1-1, with D maybe TRBD1 (6 bases). The clonotype was recovered from a woman aged 25 to 39 in good health and CMV-seronegative. The sample consisted of PBMCs. CDR3 loop: CASRETGRSGAFF. Here the CDR3 DNA reads TGCGCCAGCAGGGAAACAGGGCGGAGTGGAGCTTTCTTT.